These 11 T cell receptor beta chains share one sample of origin, sequenced in a study of vaccination and CD4 T cells after COVID-19. The time point is: late sampling 161 to 241 days after vaccination in three convalescent patients. TCRdb ran MiXCR on the PCR reads and lists one entry per CDR3 protein. Here the sample spans more than 25,000 distinct CDR3 sequences, about 47% being singletons. The sequences come from CD4+ T cells from blood, collected about 7 months after SARS-CoV-2 vaccination. These receptors were collected from a human donor who had recovered from COVID-19.

V gene TRBV20-1 combines with J gene TRBJ2-1; the match to TRBD2 covers 9 bases. V was pared by 6 bases and J by 6 bases, with 6 bases of the junction left unmatched. Per the germline V gene, CDR1 is DFQATT and CDR2 is SNEGSKA (reference sequence). This CDR3 region has 13 residues. The CDR3 DNA follows: TGCAGTGCCGGGCAAGCGGGAGGCAATGAGCAGTTCTTC. Its translation: CSAGQAGGNEQFF.

There are a few counts of this clonotype. The gene calls are TRBV28 and TRBJ2-5, with 9 nucleotides matching TRBD2. Germline V gives CDR1 MDHEN, CDR2 SYDVKM. Germline trimming cut 3 bases from V and 3 bases from J; bases unmatched to any gene: 8. This CDR3 is built from 16 residues. The CDR3 bases are TGTGCCAGCAGTTTCCCTACGACTAGCGGCAAAGAGACCCAGTACTTC. It translates to CASSFPTTSGKETQYF.

The chain has TRBV20-1 and TRBJ1-6; D call uncertain. Trimming took 3 bases from V and 1 from J, leaving 16 bases between them. Per germline, CDR1 DFQATT and CDR2 SNEGSKA (reference sequence). The CDR3 runs to 17 residues. The CDR3 protein is CSARNSGSWSYNSPLHF. The DNA of the CDR3 is TGCAGTGCTAGGAACAGTGGGAGTTGGTCCTATAATTCACCCCTCCACTTT.

The rearrangement links TRBV7-3 to TRBJ2-2; 9 bases agree with TRBD1. The CDR3 has 14 residues. Trimming cost V 7 bases and J 6 bases; bases outside gene matches: 6. CDR1 and CDR2 (germline): SGHTA, FQGTGA. CDR3: CASNLQGASGELFF. In DNA, the CDR3 is TGTGCCAGCAACCTACAGGGGGCGTCCGGGGAGCTGTTTTTT. Complete variable domain (other parts from reference TRBV7-3 and TRBJ2-2): GAGVSQTPSNKVTEKGKYVELRCDPISGHTALYWYRQSLGQGPEFLIYFQGTGAADDSGLPNDRFFAVRPEGSVSTLKIQRTERGDSAVYLCASNLQGASGELFFGEGSRLTVL.

The sample holds a few counts of this clonotype. The rearrangement uses TRBV7-2 and TRBJ1-6, with 8 bases aligning to TRBD1. This CDR3 contains 15 residues. In germline, CDR1 is SGHTA, CDR2 FQGNSA. V was pared by 3 bases and J by 10 bases, with 8 bases of the junction left unmatched. The CDR3 coding sequence is TGTGCCAGCAGCTTCGCGGGACAGGCGGGCTCACCCCTCCACTTT. Its protein product is CASSFAGQAGSPLHF.

This clonotype was observed once. The chain links TRBV7-2 to TRBJ2-7, with 9 bases lining up with TRBD2. Germline values: CDR1 SGHTA, CDR2 FQGNSA. The trim removed 5 bases at V and 5 bases at J, leaving 16 bases unmatched. CDR3 length: 17 residues. CDR3 protein: CASSRRAAGGPGDEQYF. The CDR3 DNA reads TGTGCCAGCAGCCGACGGGCGGCGGGAGGGCCTGGGGACGAGCAGTACTTC.

The V gene is TRBV6-1, the J gene TRBJ1-1, with TRBD1 identical over 7 bases. The germline CDR1 and CDR2 sequences are MNHNS and SASEGT. The CDR3 extends over 15 amino acids. V shed 6 bases, J shed 1 base, and the junction held 8 bases outside the gene matches. The chain's CDR3 is CASSRQGRGNTEAFF. The CDR3, as DNA: TGTGCCAGCAGCAGACAGGGACGGGGGAACACTGAAGCTTTCTTT.

V gene TRBV20-1 combines with J gene TRBJ2-7, with unresolved D. The CDR3 runs 13 residues. The germline V and J ends were trimmed by 3 bases and 2 bases, with 11 bases remaining between them. Germline V gene data show CDR1 as DFQATT and CDR2 as SNEGSKA (reference sequence). CDR3 amino acids: CSARAGEPYEQYF. DNA for the CDR3: TGCAGTGCTAGGGCAGGAGAACCCTACGAGCAGTACTTC.

The chain uses TRBV20-1 and TRBJ2-7; perhaps TRBD2 as D (6 bases). Trimming removed 6 bases at V and 2 bases at J, with 20 bases between. Germline V CDR1 and CDR2: DFQATT, SNEGSKA (reference sequence). This CDR3 comprises 15 residues. The chain's CDR3 is CSARDASEGTYEQYF. In DNA, the CDR3 is TGCAGTGCGAGGGATGCTAGCGAGGGAACCTACGAGCAGTACTTC.

The V call is TRBV19, the J call TRBJ1-6, with unresolved D. V lost 6 bases, J lost 0 bases, and 12 bases lay in between. Germline V gives CDR1 LNHDA, CDR2 SQIVND (reference sequence). The CDR3 extends over 16 amino acids. The CDR3 sequence: CASRPEAGSYNSPLHF. The CDR3 DNA is TGTGCCAGTAGACCAGAGGCCGGCTCCTATAATTCACCCCTCCACTTT.

As DNA, the CDR3 is TGTGCCAGCATTACATTGGGTGGTAGAGCTGCTTTCTTT. It specifies CASITLGGRAAFF. J is TRBJ1-1 and V is TRBV6-2 or TRBV6-3; D gene ambiguous. Trimming stripped 7 bases from V and 11 bases from J, with 20 bases between. Germline V gives CDR1 MNHEY, CDR2 SVGEGT. The length of the CDR3 is 13 residues.